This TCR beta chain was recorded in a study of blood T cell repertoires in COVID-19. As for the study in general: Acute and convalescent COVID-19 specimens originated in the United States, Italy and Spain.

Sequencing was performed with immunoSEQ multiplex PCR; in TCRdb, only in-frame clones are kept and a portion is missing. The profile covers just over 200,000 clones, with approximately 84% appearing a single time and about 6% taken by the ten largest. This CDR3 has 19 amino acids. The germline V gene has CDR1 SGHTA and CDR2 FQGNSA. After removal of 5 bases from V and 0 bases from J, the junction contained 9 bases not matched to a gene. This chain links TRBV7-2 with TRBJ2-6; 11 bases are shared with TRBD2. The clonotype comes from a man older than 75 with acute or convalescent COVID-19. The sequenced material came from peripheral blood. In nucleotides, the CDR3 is TGTGCCAGCAGCCACCGTTATAGCGGGAGGGCCTCTGGGGCCAACGTCCTGACTTTC. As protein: CASSHRYSGRASGANVLTF.